Listed here is a single TCR beta chain. What it recognizes is unknown. CDR3 length: 13 amino acids. Germline CDR1 and CDR2: ENHRY and SYGVKD. Trimming removed 6 bases at V and 0 bases at J, with 8 bases between. The data are from a study of T-cell reconstitution after alpha-beta-depleted transplantation in children. Overall study results and limits: Several hundred expanded graft clones reportedly gave rise to the alpha-beta T cells present about two months after transplant. Newly made T cells mostly supplied T-cell counts and diversity one year after transplant. It was surviving recipient T cells and thymic progenitors that gave some patients high TCRbeta diversity at day 60.

Unique molecular identifiers were used in preparing the TCRbeta library. TCRdb fed the PCR reads into MiXCR, producing one record per CDR3 protein. Of around 700,000 distinct CDR3 sequences listed, less than 15% are singletons. This chain links TRBV10-3 with TRBJ2-5, with D maybe TRBD1 (5 bases). The sequence was collected from a girl aged 2-9 years with congenital amegakaryocytic thrombocytopenia, due to receive a stem cell transplant. This sample comprised PBMCs, obtained before TCRalphabeta/CD19-depleted stem cell transplant. This CDR3 reads CAISETDQETQYF. The CDR3 region has the DNA TGTGCCATCAGCGAGACAGACCAAGAGACCCAGTACTTC.